This T cell receptor beta chain appears in the sequencing data of a study of blood T cell repertoires in COVID-19 (dated by TCRdb to about 2020). Context from the whole study: Samples covering the acute and convalescent phases of COVID-19 were provided by collaborators in the United States, Italy and Spain. The repertoires were released in a freely available public database intended as a resource for research on the immune response to SARS-CoV-2. Where available, HLA class I and class II types were taken from metadata supplied by the sample provider and were not determined by assay-based typing. The prospective study material was composed of cDNA or gDNA derived from T cells, B-cell-depleted T cells, or PBMCs. A de-identified subject ID, COVID-19 status, age in years and sex were almost always included in the sample metadata. Samples came from the ongoing ImmuneRACE study (first 160 participants) plus 1,254 subjects from 6 global collaborators. Deeply sampled blood TCRbeta repertoires from subjects exposed to, actively infected with, or recovered from COVID-19 were included in the dataset. Findings and caveats that apply to the study as a whole: The amount of clinical and demographic metadata varied by source and participant and was provided uncurated.

Whole blood was collected in K2EDTA tubes by collaborating institutions according to the institutions' own protocols. For TCRbeta analysis, collaborators shipped samples in one of three forms: frozen whole blood, isolated PBMCs, or DNA extracted from either of those sample types. The immunoSEQ Assay, a bias-controlled multiplex PCR, was used to amplify TCRbeta CDR3 regions from genomic DNA. Turning to the authors' computational methods: Within the assay, amplification of reference gene primers was used to estimate how many nucleated cells each sample contained. To quantify the absolute abundance of each unique TCRbeta CDR3 rearrangement, sequence reads were collapsed and filtered. For each sample, productive Simpson clonality was calculated as the square root of Simpson's diversity index across productive rearrangements. Sourced from immuneACCESS, this table was stored by TCRdb with only in-frame sequences that have V and J called. A share of the clones is absent; for the studies checked, an unresolved V gene accounts for under half, and the remainder has no known explanation. Clone size and V and J calls were adopted from that table, with D and trimming inferred from the DNA. In all, the sample holds 150,000 to 200,000 clones, and roughly 90% of those were seen once. Around 17% of the sample goes to the ten largest clones.

In the germline V gene (reference sequence), CDR1 corresponds to LGHDT and CDR2 to YNNKEL. V was cut back by 2 bases and J by 6 bases, leaving a gap of 14 bases between them. From its cysteine to its phenylalanine, the CDR3 spans 15 amino acids. The retained sequence is limited to the CDR3, 45 bases, with the frame set at the first base. A remark on this clone: Its antigen is not yet known. Base quality data are lacking; no much larger clone is found one base away.

Sequenced sample: peripheral blood. The chain couples TRBV3-1 (or the pseudogene TRBV3-2) to TRBJ1-5, with no reliable assignment of the D segment. The source of this sequence is a man between 60 and 75 years old with active or convalescent COVID-19. The CDR3 sequence is CASSQSALAVQPQHF. The bases read TGTGCCAGCAGCCAATCTGCCCTTGCGGTTCAGCCCCAGCATTTT.